These 30 T cell receptor beta chains came from one sample sequenced in a study of neurological immune-mediated disorders. TCRdb reanalysed the 5' RACE reads using MiXCR and keeps one entry per CDR3 protein. The data hold 40,000 to 55,000 distinct CDR3 sequences, with 10% observed a single time. Source material: PBMCs. The receptors were gathered from a woman aged 40-49 years with HTLV-1-associated myelopathy (HAM/TSP).

In its sample, this clonotype was seen a few times. This chain uses TRBV6-4 with TRBJ2-3, with 10 bases lining up with TRBD2. Germline values: CDR1 MRHNA, CDR2 SNTAGT. This CDR3 contains 16 residues. Trimming at V came to 0 bases and at J to 0 bases, leaving 0 bases not matched to a gene. In nucleotides, the CDR3 is TGTGCCAGCAGTGACTCTAGCGGGGGGAGCACAGATACGCAGTATTTT. Protein sequence: CASSDSSGGSTDTQYF.

This clonotype was seen ten or more times. The gene calls are TRBV12-3 or TRBV12-4 and TRBJ1-1; 11 nucleotides line up with TRBD1. J lost 1 base, V lost 6 bases, and 10 bases had no gene match. This CDR3 has 17 amino acids. DNA of the CDR3: TGTGCCAGCAGGCCTCACCCGGGGACAGGGGGGAACACTGAAGCTTTCTTT. This encodes CASRPHPGTGGNTEAFF.

A word on this clonotype: A read error may be the cause here, since a much bigger clone is one base away. J is TRBJ1-5 and V is TRBV5-1; weak D call: TRBD1 (6 bases). The CDR3 length is 16 residues. Trimming took off 4 bases at V and 3 bases at J, with 17 bases between the two ends. CDR1 and CDR2 from the germline V gene are SGHRS and YFSETQ. The CDR3 here is CASSPDSVEINQPQHF. The CDR3 bases are TGCGCCAGCAGCCCGGACAGTGTTGAGATCAATCAGCCCCAGCATTTT.

In this sample, this clonotype turned up many times. V is TRBV28 and J is TRBJ2-2, with 11 bases fitting TRBD2. The CDR3 covers 13 residues. Per the germline V gene, CDR1 is MDHEN and CDR2 is SYDVKM. V lost 8 bases to trimming and J lost 6 bases; unmatched junction nucleotides: 2. CDR3 sequence reads: CASHSGGAGELFF. CDR3 DNA: TGTGCCAGCCATAGCGGGGGGGCCGGGGAGCTGTTTTTT. The variable domain in full, completed from reference TRBV28 and TRBJ2-2, reads DVKVTQSSRYLVKRTGEKVFLECVQDMDHENMFWYRQDPGLGLRLIYFSYDVKMKEKGDIPEGYSVSREKKERFSLILESASTNQTSMYLCASHSGGAGELFFGEGSRLTVL.

This clonotype has a single count. The CDR3 DNA is TGTGCCTGGAGCGCCGATGATCCAGGGCTCTACGAGCAGTACTTC. Encoded protein: CAWSADDPGLYEQYF. This chain connects TRBV30 to TRBJ2-7, with D maybe TRBD1 (5 bases). CDR3 length: 15 amino acids. V lost 3 bases and J lost 3, with 18 bases in between. Germline lookup yields CDR1 GTSNPN and CDR2 SVGIG (reference sequence).

This clonotype was recorded at least ten times. The chain uses TRBV4-1 and TRBJ2-1; 14 nucleotides line up with TRBD2. Germline-derived CDR1 and CDR2 are MGHRA and YSYEKL. CDR3 length: 20 residues. The V gene end was trimmed by 1 base and the J gene end by 0 bases; junction bases not matched to a gene: 8. The CDR3 loop reads CASSQAWTSGGFSSYNEQFF. The CDR3, as DNA: TGCGCCAGCAGCCAAGCGTGGACTAGCGGGGGGTTCAGCTCCTACAATGAGCAGTTCTTC.

This clonotype showed up many times. V gene TRBV5-1 combines with J gene TRBJ2-1; D gene ambiguous. Looked up from germline, CDR1 is SGHRS and CDR2 is YFSETQ. Trimming cost V 4 bases and J 0 bases, with 23 bases left between them. CDR3 length: 19 amino acids. CDR3 coding DNA: TGCGCCAGCAGCGCGCGATCGGGCTACCTCACCATCTCCTACAATGAGCAGTTCTTC. Amino acid sequence: CASSARSGYLTISYNEQFF. Looking up the rest from reference TRBV5-1 and TRBJ2-1 gives the full variable domain: KAGVTQTPRYLIKTRGQQVTLSCSPISGHRSVSWYQQTPGQGLQFLFEYFSETQRNKGNFPGRFSGRQFSNSRSEMNVSTLELGDSALYLCASSARSGYLTISYNEQFFGPGTRLTVL.

This clonotype was counted at least ten times. This rearrangement joins TRBV12-3 or TRBV12-4 to TRBJ2-3; D might be TRBD1 (6 bases). The CDR3 is 14 residues long. Trimming removed 7 bases from V and 0 bases from J, with 11 bases in between. CDR3 residues: CASNLGTSTDTQYF. The CDR3 bases are TGTGCCAGCAACTTGGGGACAAGCACAGATACGCAGTATTTT.

This clonotype was seen many times. The genes are TRBV4-1 and TRBJ2-3; 11 nucleotides match TRBD2. The V and J ends lost 4 bases and 4 bases, in that order; junction bases with no gene match: 7. This CDR3 has 16 amino acids. Germline-derived CDR1 and CDR2 are MGHRA and YSYEKL. The CDR3 reads CASSPLGLAGPDTQYF. The CDR3, as DNA: TGCGCCAGCAGCCCCCTTGGACTAGCGGGCCCAGATACGCAGTATTTT.

The sample holds many counts of this clonotype. This chain connects TRBV20-1 to TRBJ1-2; D is unresolved. V was clipped by 1 base and J by 7 bases, with 13 bases between them. Germline loops: CDR1 DFQATT, CDR2 SNEGSKA (reference sequence). CDR3 size: 13 residues. CDR3 sequence (DNA): TGCAGTGCTAGAGTGCCCCGCCTATTTGGCTACACCTTC. Translation: CSARVPRLFGYTF.

This clonotype was counted many times. The genes are TRBV10-3 and TRBJ2-3; 11 bases line up with TRBD1. V lost 6 bases and J lost 1; bases outside the gene matches: 3. This CDR3 region has 15 residues. Germline V gives CDR1 ENHRY, CDR2 SYGVKD. CDR3 in amino acids: CAIRGGQGGTDTQYF. DNA of the CDR3: TGTGCCATCAGGGGGGGACAGGGGGGCACAGATACGCAGTATTTT.

In its sample, this clonotype was seen many times. The J gene is TRBJ2-2, the V gene TRBV9; D might be TRBD1 (6 bases). Germline assignment: CDR1 SGDLS and CDR2 YYNGEE. Trimming shortened V by 3 bases and J by 6 bases, and 18 bases separated the two germline ends. The CDR3 length is 16 residues. CDR3 region: CASSALSQGLSGELFF. In DNA, the CDR3 is TGTGCCAGCAGCGCCCTCTCACAGGGATTGTCCGGGGAGCTGTTTTTT.

As concerns this clonotype: A much larger clone lies a single base off, so this may be a read error. The chain combines TRBV5-5 with TRBJ2-4; D perhaps matches TRBD2 (7 bases). The length of the CDR3 is 14 residues. Trimming stripped 2 bases from V and 6 bases from J, with 12 bases between. Germline V gene data show CDR1 as SGHKS and CDR2 as YYEKEE (reference sequence). CDR3 residues: CASSLEGGVNIQYF. The CDR3 coding sequence is TGTGCCAGCAGCTTAGAAGGGGGGGTAAACATTCAGTACTTC.

The sample holds many counts of this clonotype. Written as DNA, the CDR3 is TGCGCCAGCAGACCTGCGGGGCAGGGGAAAACCGGGGAGCTGTTTTTT. Amino acid sequence: CASRPAGQGKTGELFF. This chain uses TRBV5-1 with TRBJ2-2; D possibly matches TRBD1 or TRBD2 (6 bases each). Trimming removed 5 bases from V and 5 bases from J, with 19 bases in between. The germline gives CDR1 SGHRS, CDR2 YFSETQ. CDR3 size: 16 residues.

This clonotype appeared many times. The gene calls are TRBV7-2 and TRBJ2-5; 14 nucleotides align to TRBD2. This CDR3 comprises 17 residues. After removal of 6 bases from V and 5 bases from J, the junction contained 11 bases not matched to a gene. CDR1 and CDR2 from the germline V gene are SGHTA and FQGNSA. CDR3 nucleotide sequence: TGTGCCAGCAGACCCGGACTAGCGGGGGGCCTTTGGGAGACCCAGTACTTC. Encoded protein: CASRPGLAGGLWETQYF.

This clonotype has ten or more counts. The chain is built from TRBV12-3 or TRBV12-4 and TRBJ2-1, with 7 bases identical to TRBD1. The CDR3 has 14 residues. Germline trimming cut 6 bases from V and 2 bases from J; bases unmatched to any gene: 4. DNA of the CDR3: TGTGCCAGCAGCAAACAGGGGACCTACAATGAGCAGTTCTTC. It translates to CASSKQGTYNEQFF.

This clonotype was seen a single time. The chain is built from TRBV30 and TRBJ2-5; no reliable D call. CDR3 size: 13 residues. CDR1 and CDR2 (germline): GTSNPN, SVGIG (reference sequence). Deletions cut 5 bases from V and 1 base from J, with 11 bases between. In DNA, the CDR3 is TGTGCCTGGGCTGCTGGCCTCCAAGAGACCCAGTACTTC. Its translation is CAWAAGLQETQYF.

Many counts were recorded for this clonotype. The chain combines TRBV27 with TRBJ2-7; the match to TRBD1 covers 7 bases. The germline CDR1 and CDR2 sequences are MNHEY and SMNVEV (reference sequence). This CDR3 region has 16 residues. Unmatched junction bases numbered 9, after V lost 2 bases and J lost 2 bases. The CDR3 spells CASSLPPGTATYEQYF. The CDR3 nucleotides read TGTGCCAGCAGTTTACCCCCCGGGACAGCAACCTACGAGCAGTACTTC.

This clonotype was counted at least ten times. The V call is TRBV19, the J call TRBJ2-1, with D possibly TRBD1 on 6 matching bases. This CDR3 is built from 18 residues. Trimming stripped 3 bases from V and 3 bases from J, with 21 bases between. The germline gives CDR1 LNHDA, CDR2 SQIVND (reference sequence). CDR3 sequence: CASSIARGAGDLYNEQFF. For the CDR3, the DNA is TGTGCCAGTAGTATTGCTCGTGGTGCAGGGGATCTCTACAATGAGCAGTTCTTC.

This clonotype showed up many times. The V and J genes are TRBV12-3 or TRBV12-4 and TRBJ1-1; D may be TRBD1 (5 bases). This CDR3 contains 15 residues. Between the trimmed V and J ends, which lost 7 bases and 0 bases, there was a span of 15 bases. The CDR3: CASTPQGGVNTEAFF. The CDR3 DNA reads as TGTGCCAGCACCCCGCAGGGTGGGGTGAACACTGAAGCTTTCTTT.

This clonotype has at least ten counts. V is TRBV6-2 or TRBV6-3 and J is TRBJ2-5; D is uncertain. Germline lookup yields CDR1 MNHEY and CDR2 SVGEGT. Trimming cost V 5 bases and J 0 bases, with 4 bases left between them. The CDR3 contains 12 residues. CDR3 region: CASSLNQETQYF. The CDR3 DNA reads as TGTGCCAGCAGTCTAAACCAAGAGACCCAGTACTTC.

This clonotype was found many times. This chain connects TRBV5-1 to TRBJ2-7; 7 bases fit TRBD2. Germline lookup yields CDR1 SGHRS and CDR2 YFSETQ. CDR3 length equals 16 residues. Trimming cost V 4 bases and J 0 bases; bases outside gene matches: 10. CDR3 amino acids: CASSPGWRGFSYEQYF. For the CDR3, the DNA is TGCGCCAGCAGCCCCGGGTGGCGGGGGTTCTCCTACGAGCAGTACTTC.

Ten or more counts support this clonotype. The chain has TRBV7-2 and TRBJ2-5; 7 positions match TRBD2. The germline V gene encodes CDR1 SGHTA and CDR2 FQGNSA. The CDR3 is 14 amino acids. V trimming: 5 bases; J trimming: 4 bases; junction bases outside the gene matches: 7. CDR3 protein: CASSPTSWGETQYF. As DNA, the CDR3 is TGTGCCAGCAGCCCGACTAGCTGGGGAGAGACCCAGTACTTC.

This clonotype was counted at least ten times. The rearrangement uses TRBV10-3 and TRBJ2-3; TRBD1 might be the D (5 bases). Germline CDR1 ENHRY, CDR2 SYGVKD. This CDR3 spans 15 amino acids. V was shortened by 0 bases and J by 0 bases, with 7 bases between the two germline ends. The CDR3 DNA sequence: TGTGCCATCAGTGAGTCAGGGGTCAGCACAGATACGCAGTATTTT. Translation gives CAISESGVSTDTQYF.

This clonotype was seen ten or more times. V is TRBV4-3 and J is TRBJ2-2; TRBD2 matches 13 bases. Germline V CDR1 and CDR2: LGHNA, YSLEER. CDR3 length: 19 amino acids. After removal of 0 bases from V and 6 bases from J, the junction contained 10 bases not matched to a gene. CDR3 coding DNA: TGCGCCAGCAGCCAAGAGTGGACTAGCGGGGGCGGGTATGCCGGGGAGCTGTTTTTT. It yields the protein CASSQEWTSGGGYAGELFF.

This clonotype was detected ten times or more. The chain links TRBV20-1 to TRBJ2-7, with 10 nucleotides matching TRBD2. The CDR3 covers 16 residues. Trimming at V came to 0 bases and at J to 4 bases, leaving 9 bases not matched to a gene. Germline loops: CDR1 DFQATT, CDR2 SNEGSKA (reference sequence). CDR3 coding DNA: TGCAGTGCTAGAGATGATAGCGGGGGGAGAGATTACGAGCAGTACTTC. Translating gives CSARDDSGGRDYEQYF.

This clonotype was seen ten or more times. The CDR3 coding sequence is TGTGCCAGCAGTTACCGCGGACAGAGAGGCAATGAGCAGTTCTTC. Translation: CASSYRGQRGNEQFF. J is TRBJ2-1 and V is TRBV6-6, with a possible D match to TRBD1 (6 bases). Trimming stripped 2 bases from V and 6 bases from J, with 14 bases between. CDR3 size: 15 residues. Germline CDR1 MNHNY, CDR2 SVGAGI (reference sequence).

This clonotype was detected many times. The chain links TRBV5-1 to TRBJ2-7; TRBD1 matches 7 bases. J lost 2 bases, V lost 4 bases, and 12 bases had no gene match. Germline assignment: CDR1 SGHRS and CDR2 YFSETQ. This CDR3 has 16 residues. In DNA, the CDR3 is TGCGCCAGCAGCGAATTACCCACGGGACAGACCTACGAGCAGTACTTC. Translated, it gives CASSELPTGQTYEQYF.

This clonotype was seen many times. The chain employs TRBV4-3 and TRBJ2-3, with 9 bases matching TRBD2. CDR1 is LGHNA and CDR2 is YSLEER in the germline V gene. The CDR3 is made up of 16 amino acids. V was pared by 0 bases and J by 6 bases, with 7 bases of the junction left unmatched. CDR3 DNA sequence: TGCGCCAGCAGCCAAGAAACCGCGGGGGGGTCGGATACGCAGTATTTT. It yields the protein CASSQETAGGSDTQYF.

There are many counts of this clonotype. This chain joins TRBV4-1 and TRBJ2-2, with D perhaps TRBD1 or TRBD2 (5 bases each). CDR3 length: 16 amino acids. Trimming took 1 base from V and 4 from J, leaving 13 bases between them. The germline gives CDR1 MGHRA, CDR2 YSYEKL. The CDR3 region is CASSQVYGAGTGELFF. The CDR3 coding sequence is TGCGCCAGCAGCCAAGTTTATGGGGCGGGCACCGGGGAGCTGTTTTTT.